This T cell receptor beta chain derives from a study of beta chain features in type 1 diabetes. In the study overall: The patient and healthy donor groups were comparable for age, gender and cell yields.

The CDR3 spans 16 residues. CDR1 LGHNT and CDR2 FRNRAP come from the germline V gene. Trimming at V came to 7 bases and at J to 5 bases, leaving 10 bases not matched to a gene. A word on this clone: The antigen remains undetermined.

Study observations and caveats: Shorter TCRB CDR3s, moderately but significantly so, marked every one of the four CD4+ subsets in Type 1 diabetes patients.

Reverse transcription of all isolated RNA meant that expressed TCRB transcripts were sequenced. Naive, central memory and regulatory T cell samples came to a mean of roughly 4 million reads. Method: immunoSEQ multiplex PCR; TCRdb's copy keeps in-frame clones and lacks some. The top ten hold approximately 2.5% of the sample, which has 130,000 or so clones, roughly 17% seen once. The TCR originated in a man between 18 and 29 years old with type 1 diabetes. Sequenced: central memory CD4+ T cells from blood. The chain uses TRBV12-5 and TRBJ2-1; the match to TRBD2 covers 11 bases. In DNA, the CDR3 is TGTGCTAGTGCCCGCGCCGGGACTAGCGGTAACAATGAGCAGTTCTTC. Its protein is CASARAGTSGNNEQFF.